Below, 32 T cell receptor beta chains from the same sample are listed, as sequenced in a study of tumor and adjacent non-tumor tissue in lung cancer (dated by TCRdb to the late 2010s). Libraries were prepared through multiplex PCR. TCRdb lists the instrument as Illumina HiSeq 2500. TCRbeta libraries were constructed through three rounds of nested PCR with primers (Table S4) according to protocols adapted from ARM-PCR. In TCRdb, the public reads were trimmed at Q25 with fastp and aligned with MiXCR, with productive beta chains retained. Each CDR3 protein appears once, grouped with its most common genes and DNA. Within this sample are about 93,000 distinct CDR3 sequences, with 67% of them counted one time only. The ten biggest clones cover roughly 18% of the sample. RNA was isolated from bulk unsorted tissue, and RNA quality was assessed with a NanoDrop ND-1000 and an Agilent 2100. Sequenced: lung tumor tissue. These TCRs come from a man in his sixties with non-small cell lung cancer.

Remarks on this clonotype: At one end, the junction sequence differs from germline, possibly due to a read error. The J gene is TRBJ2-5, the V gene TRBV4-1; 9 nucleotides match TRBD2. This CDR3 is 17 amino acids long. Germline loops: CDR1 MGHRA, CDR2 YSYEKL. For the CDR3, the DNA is TGTACCAGCAGCCAAGACTGGCGGGAGGGACTCCAAGAGACCCAGTACTTC. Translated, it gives CTSSQDWREGLQETQYF.

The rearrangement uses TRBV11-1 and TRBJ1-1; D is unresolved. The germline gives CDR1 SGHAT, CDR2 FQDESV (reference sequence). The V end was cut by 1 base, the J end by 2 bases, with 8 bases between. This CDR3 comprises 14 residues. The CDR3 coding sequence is TGTGCCAGCAGCTTAGATGGCCTAAACACTGAAGCTTTCTTT. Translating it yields CASSLDGLNTEAFF.

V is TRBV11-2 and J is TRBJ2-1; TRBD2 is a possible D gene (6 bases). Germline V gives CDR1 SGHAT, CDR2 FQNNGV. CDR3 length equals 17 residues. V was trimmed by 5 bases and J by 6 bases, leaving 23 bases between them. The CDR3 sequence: CASSQGGLRTGANEQFF. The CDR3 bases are TGTGCCAGCAGCCAAGGCGGGTTAAGGACGGGAGCCAATGAGCAGTTCTTC.

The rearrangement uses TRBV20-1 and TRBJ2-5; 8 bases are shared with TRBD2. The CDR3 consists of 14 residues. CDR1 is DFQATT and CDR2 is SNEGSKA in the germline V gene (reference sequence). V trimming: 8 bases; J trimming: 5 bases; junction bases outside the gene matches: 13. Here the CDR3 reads CSPPSGGLGETQYF. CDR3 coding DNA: TGCAGTCCTCCAAGCGGGGGCCTCGGGGAGACCCAGTACTTC.

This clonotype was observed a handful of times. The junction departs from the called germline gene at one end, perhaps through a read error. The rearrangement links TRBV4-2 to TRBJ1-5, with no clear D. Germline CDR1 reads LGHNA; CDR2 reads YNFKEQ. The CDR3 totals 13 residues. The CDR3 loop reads CGSSHTLGRPQHF. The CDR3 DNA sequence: TGTGGCAGCAGTCACACACTCGGTCGGCCCCAGCATTTT.

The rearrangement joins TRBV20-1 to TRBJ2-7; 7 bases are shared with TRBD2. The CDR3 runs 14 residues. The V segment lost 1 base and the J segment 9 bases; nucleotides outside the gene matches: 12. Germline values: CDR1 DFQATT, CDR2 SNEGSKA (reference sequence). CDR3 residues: CSARGRGFREVQYF. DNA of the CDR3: TGCAGTGCTAGAGGTAGGGGCTTCCGGGAGGTGCAGTACTTC.

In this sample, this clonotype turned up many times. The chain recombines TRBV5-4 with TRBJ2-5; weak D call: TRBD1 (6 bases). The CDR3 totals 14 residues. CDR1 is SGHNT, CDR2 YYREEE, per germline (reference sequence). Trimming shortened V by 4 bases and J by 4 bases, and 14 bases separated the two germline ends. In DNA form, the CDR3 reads TGTGCCAGCAGCGTATCCGGGACATTAGAGACCCAGTACTTC. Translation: CASSVSGTLETQYF.

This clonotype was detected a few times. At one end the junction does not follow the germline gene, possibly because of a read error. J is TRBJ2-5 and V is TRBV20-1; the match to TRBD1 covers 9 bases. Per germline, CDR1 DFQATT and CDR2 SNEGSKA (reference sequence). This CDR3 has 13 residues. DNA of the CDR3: TGCAATGCTCACTATGGGACAGGGGAGACCCAGTACTTC. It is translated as CNAHYGTGETQYF.

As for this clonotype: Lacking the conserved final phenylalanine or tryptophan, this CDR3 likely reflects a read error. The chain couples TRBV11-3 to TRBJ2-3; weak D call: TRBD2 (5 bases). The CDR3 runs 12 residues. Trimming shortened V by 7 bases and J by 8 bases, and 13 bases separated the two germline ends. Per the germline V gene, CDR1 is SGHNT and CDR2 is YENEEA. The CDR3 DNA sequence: TGTGCCAGCAACTTGGACTGGGGTACGCAGTATCTT. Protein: CASNLDWGTQYL.

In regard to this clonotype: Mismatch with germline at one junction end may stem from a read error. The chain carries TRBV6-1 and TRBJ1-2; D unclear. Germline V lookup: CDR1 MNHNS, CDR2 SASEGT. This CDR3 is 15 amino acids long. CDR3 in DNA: TGTGTCAGCAGTGAATTACGGCATGGAAACTATGGCTACACCTTC. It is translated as CVSSELRHGNYGYTF.

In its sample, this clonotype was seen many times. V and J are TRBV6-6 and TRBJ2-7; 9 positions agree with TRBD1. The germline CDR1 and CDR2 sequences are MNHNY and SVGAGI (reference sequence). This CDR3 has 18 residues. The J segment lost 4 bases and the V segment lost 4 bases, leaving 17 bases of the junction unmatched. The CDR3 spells CASSSLRGIQGATYEQYF. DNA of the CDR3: TGTGCCAGCAGTTCCCTCAGGGGCATACAGGGGGCTACTTACGAGCAGTACTTC.

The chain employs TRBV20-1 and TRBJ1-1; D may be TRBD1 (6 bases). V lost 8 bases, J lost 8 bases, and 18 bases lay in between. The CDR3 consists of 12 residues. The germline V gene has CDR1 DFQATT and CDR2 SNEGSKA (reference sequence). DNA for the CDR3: TGCAGTACCAAACAGGGAATCATGGAAGCTTTCTTT. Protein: CSTKQGIMEAFF.

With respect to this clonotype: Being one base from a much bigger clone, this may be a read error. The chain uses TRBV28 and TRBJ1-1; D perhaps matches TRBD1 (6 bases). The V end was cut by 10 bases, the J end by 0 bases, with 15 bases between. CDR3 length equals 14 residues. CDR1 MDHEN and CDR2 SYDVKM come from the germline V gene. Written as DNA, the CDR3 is TGTGCCACCTTCGCGGGACACCTGAACACTGAAGCTTTCTTT. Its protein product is CATFAGHLNTEAFF.

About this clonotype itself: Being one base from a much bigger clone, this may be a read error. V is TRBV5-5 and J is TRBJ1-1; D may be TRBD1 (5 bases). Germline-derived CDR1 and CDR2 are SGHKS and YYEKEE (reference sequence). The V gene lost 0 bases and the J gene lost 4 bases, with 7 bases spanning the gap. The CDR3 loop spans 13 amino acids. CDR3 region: CASSLGRGTEAFF. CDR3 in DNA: TGTGCCAGCAGCTTGGGGAGGGGCACTGAAGCTTTCTTT.

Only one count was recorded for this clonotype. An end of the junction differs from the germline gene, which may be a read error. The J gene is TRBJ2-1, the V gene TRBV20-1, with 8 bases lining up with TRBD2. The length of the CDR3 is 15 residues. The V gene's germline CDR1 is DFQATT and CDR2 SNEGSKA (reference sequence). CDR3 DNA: TGCAGTGCTAGAAGGCTAGCGGGCCGTCCCAATGAGCGGTTCTTC. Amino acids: CSARRLAGRPNERFF.

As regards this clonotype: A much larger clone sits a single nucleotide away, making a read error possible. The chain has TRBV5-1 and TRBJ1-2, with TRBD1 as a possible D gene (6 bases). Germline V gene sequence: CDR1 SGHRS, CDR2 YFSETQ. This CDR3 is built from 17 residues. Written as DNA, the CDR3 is TGCGCCAGCAGCCTCACTAAACAGGGAGTTAACAACTATGGCTACAACTTC. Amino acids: CASSLTKQGVNNYGYNF.

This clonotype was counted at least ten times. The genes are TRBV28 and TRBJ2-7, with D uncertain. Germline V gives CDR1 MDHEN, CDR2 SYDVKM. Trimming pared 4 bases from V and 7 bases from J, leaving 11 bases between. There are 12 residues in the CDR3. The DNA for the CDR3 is TGTGCCAGCAGTTCAGCTCTTTGGGAGCAGTACTTC. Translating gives CASSSALWEQYF.

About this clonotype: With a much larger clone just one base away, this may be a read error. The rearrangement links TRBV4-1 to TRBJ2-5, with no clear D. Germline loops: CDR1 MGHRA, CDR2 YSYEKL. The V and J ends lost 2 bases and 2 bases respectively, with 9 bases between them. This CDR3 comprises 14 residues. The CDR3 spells CASSQNSQQETQYF. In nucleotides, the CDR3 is TGCGCCAGCAGCCAAAACAGTCAGCAAGAGACCCAGTACTTC.

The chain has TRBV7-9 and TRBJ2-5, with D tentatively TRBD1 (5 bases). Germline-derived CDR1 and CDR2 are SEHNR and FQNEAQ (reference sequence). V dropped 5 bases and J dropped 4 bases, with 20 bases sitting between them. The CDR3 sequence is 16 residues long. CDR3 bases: TGTGCCAGCAGCAGCCACCTGGGGCGTATAGGAGAGACCCAGTACTTC. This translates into CASSSHLGRIGETQYF.

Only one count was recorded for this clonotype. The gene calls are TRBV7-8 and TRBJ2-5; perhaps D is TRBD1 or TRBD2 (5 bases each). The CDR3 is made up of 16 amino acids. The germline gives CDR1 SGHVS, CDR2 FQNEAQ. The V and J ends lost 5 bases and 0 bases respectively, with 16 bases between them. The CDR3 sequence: CASSRGVVGDQETQYF. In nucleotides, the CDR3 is TGTGCCAGCAGCAGAGGGGTAGTGGGAGACCAAGAGACCCAGTACTTC.

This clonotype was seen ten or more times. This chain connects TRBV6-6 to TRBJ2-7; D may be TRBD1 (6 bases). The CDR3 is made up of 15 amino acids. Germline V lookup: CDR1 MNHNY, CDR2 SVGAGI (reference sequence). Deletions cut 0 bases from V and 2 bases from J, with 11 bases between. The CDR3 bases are TGTGCCAGCAGTTACTCTGGGGGCTCCCCCTACGAGCAGTACTTC. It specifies CASSYSGGSPYEQYF.

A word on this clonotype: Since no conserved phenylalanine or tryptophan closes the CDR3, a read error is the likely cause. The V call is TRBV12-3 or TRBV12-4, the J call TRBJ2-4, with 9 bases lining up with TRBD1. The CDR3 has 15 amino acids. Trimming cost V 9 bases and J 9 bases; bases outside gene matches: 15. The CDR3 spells CARSPLRTGEGIQYI. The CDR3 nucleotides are TGTGCCAGAAGTCCACTCAGGACAGGGGAAGGCATTCAGTACATC.

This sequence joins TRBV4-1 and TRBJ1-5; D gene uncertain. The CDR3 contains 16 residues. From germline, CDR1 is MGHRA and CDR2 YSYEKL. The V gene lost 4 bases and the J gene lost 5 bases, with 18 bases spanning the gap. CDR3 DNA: TGCGCCAGCAGCCCCCAATCCGGAGGGTCATATCAGCCCCAGCATTTT. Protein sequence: CASSPQSGGSYQPQHF.

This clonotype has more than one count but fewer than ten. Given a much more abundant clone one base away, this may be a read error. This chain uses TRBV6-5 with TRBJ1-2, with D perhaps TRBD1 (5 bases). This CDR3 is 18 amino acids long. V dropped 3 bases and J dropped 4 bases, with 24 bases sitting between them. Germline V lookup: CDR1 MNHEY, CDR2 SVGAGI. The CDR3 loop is CASSYTPWGEPPGYGYTF. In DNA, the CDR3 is TGTGCCAGCAGTTATACACCTTGGGGGGAACCACCGGGCTATGGCTACACCTTC.

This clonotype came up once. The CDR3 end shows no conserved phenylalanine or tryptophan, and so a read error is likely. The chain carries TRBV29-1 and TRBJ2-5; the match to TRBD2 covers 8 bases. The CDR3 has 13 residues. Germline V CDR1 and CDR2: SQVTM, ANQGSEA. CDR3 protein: CSAGAGGQEAQYS. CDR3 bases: TGCAGCGCTGGGGCGGGGGGCCAAGAGGCCCAGTACTCC.

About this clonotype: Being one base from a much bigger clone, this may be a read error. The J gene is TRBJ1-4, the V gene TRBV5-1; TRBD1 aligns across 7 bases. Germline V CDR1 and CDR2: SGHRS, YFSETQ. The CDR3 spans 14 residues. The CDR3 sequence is CASSLDRGDEKVFF. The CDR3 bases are TGCGCCAGCAGCTTGGACAGGGGCGACGAAAAAGTGTTTTTT.

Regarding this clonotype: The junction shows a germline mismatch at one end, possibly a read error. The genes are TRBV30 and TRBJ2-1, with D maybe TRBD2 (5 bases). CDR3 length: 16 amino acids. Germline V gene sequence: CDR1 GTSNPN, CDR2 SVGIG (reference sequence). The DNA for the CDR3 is TGTGCCCGGAGGCAGGTCAGTTGCGGCCCCTACAATGAGCAGTTCTTC. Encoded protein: CARRQVSCGPYNEQFF.

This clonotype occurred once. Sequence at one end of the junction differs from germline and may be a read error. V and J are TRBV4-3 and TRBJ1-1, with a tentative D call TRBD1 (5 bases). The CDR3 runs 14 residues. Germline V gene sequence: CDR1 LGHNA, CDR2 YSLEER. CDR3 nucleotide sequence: TGCGCCAGTAGCCAAGAAGGGGTGAACACTGAAGCTTTCTTT. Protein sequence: CASSQEGVNTEAFF.

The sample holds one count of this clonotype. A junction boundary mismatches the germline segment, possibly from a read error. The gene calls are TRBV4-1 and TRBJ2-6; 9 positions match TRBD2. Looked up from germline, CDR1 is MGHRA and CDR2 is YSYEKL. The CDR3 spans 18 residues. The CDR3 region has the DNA TGCACCAGCAGCCAAGAAGCAGCGGGAGGCCCTTGGGCCAACCTCCTGACTTTC. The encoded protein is CTSSQEAAGGPWANLLTF.

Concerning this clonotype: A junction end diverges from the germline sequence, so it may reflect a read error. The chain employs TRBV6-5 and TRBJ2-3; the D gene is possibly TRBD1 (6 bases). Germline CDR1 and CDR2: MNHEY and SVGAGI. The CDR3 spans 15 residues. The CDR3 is CANSSLGAGIGTQYF. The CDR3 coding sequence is TGTGCCAACAGTTCGTTGGGGGCGGGTATAGGTACGCAGTATTTT.

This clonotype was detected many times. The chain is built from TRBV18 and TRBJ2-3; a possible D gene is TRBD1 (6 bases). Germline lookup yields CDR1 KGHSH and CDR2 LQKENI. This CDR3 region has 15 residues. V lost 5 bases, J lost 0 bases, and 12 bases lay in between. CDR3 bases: TGTGCCAGCTCAGGAAGAACAGGGAGCACAGATACGCAGTATTTT. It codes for CASSGRTGSTDTQYF.

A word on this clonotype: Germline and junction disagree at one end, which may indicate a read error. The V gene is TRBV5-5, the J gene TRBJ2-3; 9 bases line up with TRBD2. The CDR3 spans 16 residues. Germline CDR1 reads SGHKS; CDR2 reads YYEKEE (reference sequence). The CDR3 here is CASSRLAVANTDTRYF. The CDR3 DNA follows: TGTGCCAGCAGCCGACTAGCGGTGGCCAACACAGATACGCGGTATTTT.